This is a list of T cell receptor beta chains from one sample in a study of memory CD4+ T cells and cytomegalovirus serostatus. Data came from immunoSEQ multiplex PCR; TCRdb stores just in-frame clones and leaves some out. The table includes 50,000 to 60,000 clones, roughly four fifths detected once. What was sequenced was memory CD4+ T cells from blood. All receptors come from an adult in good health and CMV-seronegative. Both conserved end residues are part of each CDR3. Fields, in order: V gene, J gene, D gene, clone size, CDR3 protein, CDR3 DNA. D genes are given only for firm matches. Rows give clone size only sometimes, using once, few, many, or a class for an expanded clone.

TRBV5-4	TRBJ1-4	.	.	CASSFRGGTANEKLFF	TGTGCCAGCAGCTTTCGGGGGGGAACAGCTAATGAAAAACTGTTTTTT
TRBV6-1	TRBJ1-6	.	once	CASTQRGYNSPLHF	TGTGCCAGCACCCAGAGGGGTTATAATTCACCCCTCCACTTT
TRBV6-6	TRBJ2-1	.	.	CASNSQNSYNEQFF	TGTGCCAGCAATTCACAGAACTCCTACAATGAGCAGTTCTTC
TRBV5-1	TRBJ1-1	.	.	CASSLRLGAMKSEAFF	TGCGCCAGCAGCTTGCGGCTGGGGGCGATGAAGTCTGAAGCTTTCTTT
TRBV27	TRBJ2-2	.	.	CASSLWFGQVTGELFF	TGTGCCAGCAGTTTATGGTTTGGCCAAGTGACCGGGGAGCTGTTTTTT
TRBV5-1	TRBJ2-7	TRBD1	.	CASSLASGTGANSYEQYF	TGCGCCAGCAGCTTGGCCTCCGGGACAGGGGCTAACTCCTACGAGCAGTACTTC
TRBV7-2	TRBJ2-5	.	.	CASSLSAAHETQYF	TGTGCCAGCAGCTTAAGCGCGGCTCACGAGACCCAGTACTTC
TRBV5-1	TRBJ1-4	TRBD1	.	CASSLGRGNEKLFF	TGCGCCAGCAGCTTGGGCAGGGGGAATGAAAAACTGTTTTTT
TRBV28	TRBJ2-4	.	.	CASSPQELAKNIQYF	TGTGCCAGCAGTCCACAGGAGCTAGCCAAAAACATTCAGTACTTC
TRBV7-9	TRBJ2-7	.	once	CASSRGGGASYEQYF	TGTGCCAGCAGCCGTGGAGGGGGGGCATCCTACGAGCAGTACTTC
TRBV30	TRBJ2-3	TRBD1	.	CAWSRQGVDTQYF	TGTGCCTGGAGTAGACAGGGAGTAGATACGCAGTATTTT
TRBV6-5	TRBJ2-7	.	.	CASTTGTSYEQYF	TGTGCCAGCACCACCGGGACCAGCTACGAGCAGTACTTC
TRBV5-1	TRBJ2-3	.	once	CASSLSQGGGGTQYF	TGCGCCAGCAGCTTGTCACAGGGAGGAGGCGGTACGCAGTATTTT
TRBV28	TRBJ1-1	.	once	CASSSSENRNTEAFF	TGTGCCAGCAGTAGCAGCGAGAACAGGAACACTGAAGCTTTCTTT
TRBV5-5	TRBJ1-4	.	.	CASSLEGRGEKLFF	TGTGCCAGCAGCTTGGAAGGGAGAGGCGAAAAACTGTTTTTT
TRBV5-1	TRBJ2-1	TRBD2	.	CASSSGTSAYLWFF	TGCGCCAGCAGTTCCGGTACTAGCGCTTATCTATGGTTCTTC
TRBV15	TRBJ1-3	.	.	CATSRDPDSGNTIYF	TGTGCCACCAGCAGAGATCCCGACTCTGGAAACACCATATATTTT
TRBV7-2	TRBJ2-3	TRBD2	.	CASSLFEAGAHTDTQYF	TGTGCCAGCAGCTTATTCGAAGCGGGGGCCCACACAGATACGCAGTATTTT
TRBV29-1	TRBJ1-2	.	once	CSVGFPTLVNYGYTF	TGCAGCGTTGGGTTCCCTACCCTCGTTAACTATGGCTACACCTTC
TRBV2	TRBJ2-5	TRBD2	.	CASRDGLAGGETQYF	TGTGCCAGCAGAGATGGACTAGCGGGGGGGGAGACCCAGTACTTC
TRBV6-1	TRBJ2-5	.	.	CASSEVLARETQYF	TGTGCCAGCAGTGAAGTGCTGGCTAGGGAGACCCAGTACTTC
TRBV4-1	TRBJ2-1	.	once	CASSRGLRLNNEQFF	TGCGCCAGCAGCCGTGGACTGCGCCTAAACAATGAGCAGTTCTTC
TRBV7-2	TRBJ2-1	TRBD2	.	CASSYLGGANNEQFF	TGTGCCAGCAGCTACCTCGGGGGGGCCAACAATGAGCAGTTCTTC
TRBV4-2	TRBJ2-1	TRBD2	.	CASSLAGSSYNEQFF	TGTGCCAGCAGCTTAGCGGGGAGCTCCTACAATGAGCAGTTCTTC
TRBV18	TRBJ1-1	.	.	CASSRMDTEAFF	TGTGCCAGCTCACGGATGGACACTGAAGCTTTCTTT
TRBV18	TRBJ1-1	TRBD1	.	CASSPKRTGAMNTEAFF	TGTGCCAGCTCACCAAAGAGAACAGGGGCAATGAACACTGAAGCTTTCTTT
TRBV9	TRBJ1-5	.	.	CASSVGGPGSNQPQHF	TGTGCCAGCAGCGTAGGAGGGCCTGGGAGCAATCAGCCCCAGCATTTT
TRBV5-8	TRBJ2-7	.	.	CASSNQTPLEQYF	TGTGCCAGCAGCAACCAGACACCGCTCGAGCAGTACTTC
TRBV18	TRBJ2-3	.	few	CASYASTDTQYF	TGTGCCAGCTACGCCAGCACAGATACGCAGTATTTT
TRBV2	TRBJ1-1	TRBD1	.	CASRRQGMNTEAFF	TGTGCCAGCAGAAGACAGGGGATGAACACTGAAGCTTTCTTT
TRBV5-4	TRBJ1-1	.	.	CASSPKGVVGGWAEAFF	TGTGCCAGCAGCCCGAAGGGGGTGGTTGGGGGCTGGGCTGAAGCTTTCTTT
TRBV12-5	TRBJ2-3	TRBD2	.	CASGDGTSGDTQYF	TGTGCTAGTGGCGACGGGACTAGTGGAGATACGCAGTATTTT
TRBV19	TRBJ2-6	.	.	CASSISGANVLTF	TGTGCCAGTAGTATTTCTGGGGCCAACGTCCTGACTTTC
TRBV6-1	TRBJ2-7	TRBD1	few	CASRGDRASYEQYF	TGTGCCAGCAGGGGAGACAGGGCATCCTACGAGCAGTACTTC
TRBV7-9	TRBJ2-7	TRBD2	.	CASGLGYEQYF	TGTGCGTCGGGACTAGGCTACGAGCAGTACTTC
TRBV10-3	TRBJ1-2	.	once	CAISESPEGTNYGYTF	TGTGCCATCAGTGAGTCTCCCGAGGGAACTAACTATGGCTACACCTTC
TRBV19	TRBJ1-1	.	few	CASSMFSSEAFF	TGTGCCAGTAGTATGTTCTCCAGTGAAGCTTTCTTT
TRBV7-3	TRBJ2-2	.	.	CASSLRNTGELFF	TGTGCCAGCAGCTTAAGAAACACCGGGGAGCTGTTTTTT
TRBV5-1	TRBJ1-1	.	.	CASSLGGGRTEAFF	TGCGCCAGCAGCTTGGGAGGGGGTAGGACTGAAGCTTTCTTT
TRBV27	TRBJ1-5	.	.	CASSSQGRQPQHF	TGTGCCAGCAGTTCACAGGGTCGGCAGCCCCAGCATTTT
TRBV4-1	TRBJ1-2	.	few	CASSQDRWSSYGYTF	TGCGCCAGCAGCCAAGATCGGTGGTCCAGCTATGGCTACACCTTC
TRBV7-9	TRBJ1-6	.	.	CASSLIQGNSPLHF	TGTGCCAGCAGCTTAATTCAGGGCAATTCACCCCTCCACTTT
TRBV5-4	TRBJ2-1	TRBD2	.	CASSFGTSGGALFSRFF	TGTGCCAGCAGCTTTGGGACTAGCGGGGGGGCTTTGTTCTCAAGGTTCTTC
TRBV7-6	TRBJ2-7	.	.	CASSLSQLSYEQYF	TGTGCCAGCAGCTTATCGCAGTTATCCTACGAGCAGTACTTC
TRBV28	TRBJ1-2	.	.	CASSFGVGGYTF	TGTGCCAGCAGTTTCGGTGTGGGTGGCTACACCTTC
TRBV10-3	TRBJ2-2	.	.	CAISGTGGELFF	TGTGCCATCAGCGGAACCGGCGGGGAGCTGTTTTTT
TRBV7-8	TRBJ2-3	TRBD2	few	CASSLGVSGGADTQYF	TGTGCCAGCAGCTTAGGAGTTAGCGGGGGGGCAGATACGCAGTATTTT
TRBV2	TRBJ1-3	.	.	CASSYRVGNTIYF	TGTGCCAGCAGTTACAGGGTTGGAAACACCATATATTTT
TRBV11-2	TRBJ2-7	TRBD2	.	CASSLMGRGRYEQYF	TGTGCCAGCAGCTTAATGGGGCGGGGGAGATACGAGCAGTACTTC